This TCR beta chain derives from a study of cytomegalovirus exposure and HLA in healthy donors. Study-wide context: In a previous analysis, around 110 million unique TCR beta sequences were found from about 190 million T cells. Notes on the study in general: Roughly uniform depth of sequencing across donors was assumed in presence/absence analyses. DRB1 had the most TCR associations and HLA-C the fewest, a later analysis found, with rates varying by HLA locus.

The PCR was carried out with 60 Vbeta primers and 13 Jbeta primers. Sequencing was performed with immunoSEQ multiplex PCR; in TCRdb, only in-frame clones are kept and a portion is missing. The sample consists of more than 95,000 clones, about 80% of them appearing once. Those who donated were healthy bone marrow donors. Concerning this clone: The antigen remains unidentified.

The CDR3 runs 16 residues. Trimming cost V 1 base and J 3 bases, with 13 bases left between them. Per germline, CDR1 MNHNS and CDR2 SASEGT. The sequenced sample consisted of PBMCs. The gene calls are TRBV6-1 and TRBJ1-5; TRBD1 might be the D (6 bases). This receptor was obtained from a man aged 50-60 years in good health and CMV-seropositive. CDR3 sequence reads: CASSEERTVNNQPQHF. The CDR3 DNA reads TGTGCCAGCAGTGAAGAAAGGACAGTCAACAATCAGCCCCAGCATTTT.